One sample yielded the 9 T cell receptor beta chains listed below, sequenced in a study of shared clonotypes between healthy human individuals. Sequencing used immunoSEQ multiplex PCR; TCRdb keeps in-frame clones, though not all of them. The repertoire has under 2,000,000 clones, about 95% of them found once; the top ten carry less than 1.5%. The naive CD8 subset, CD45RO-negative cells positively selected for CCR7, excluded terminally differentiated effector memory CD45RA+ cells. The sequenced material came from naive CD8+ T cells sorted from blood. Receptors originate from a man aged 18 to 30 in good health.

The chain employs TRBV5-6 and TRBJ1-2; D unresolved. V was shortened by 0 bases and J by 5 bases, with 14 bases between the two germline ends. Germline-derived CDR1 and CDR2 are SGHDT and YYEEEE. The CDR3 consists of 15 residues. CDR3 protein: CASSLVNSIAYGYTF. The CDR3 DNA sequence: TGTGCCAGCAGCTTGGTTAACTCCATAGCGTATGGCTACACCTTC.

The chain has TRBV12-1 and TRBJ1-5. TRBV12-1 is classified as a pseudogene. The CDR3 loop spans 16 amino acids. CDR3 amino acids: CASSFNSRDSNQPQHF. The CDR3 region has the DNA TGTGCCAGCAGCTTTAATAGCCGGGATAGCAATCAGCCCCAGCATTTT.

Only one count was recorded for this clone. The chain combines TRBV6-1 with TRBJ1-1; D unclear. Trimming took 6 bases from V and 4 from J, leaving 18 bases between them. CDR3 length: 15 residues. CDR1 and CDR2 from the germline V gene are MNHNS and SASEGT. In nucleotides, the CDR3 is TGTGCCAGCAGAGGAAGTTATTCGGTCTCCACTGAAGCTTTCTTT. Protein sequence: CASRGSYSVSTEAFF.

A single count supports this clone. V gene TRBV19 combines with J gene TRBJ1-1, with D hard to call. Trimming stripped 5 bases from V and 4 bases from J, with 14 bases between. Germline V gene sequence: CDR1 LNHDA, CDR2 SQIVND (reference sequence). This CDR3 comprises 14 residues. The CDR3 DNA follows: TGTGCCAGTAGTCTTACGCTTTCGGGCACTGAAGCTTTCTTT. Translated: CASSLTLSGTEAFF.

V usage is TRBV14 and J usage is TRBJ2-1; 15 bases align to TRBD2. From germline, CDR1 is SGHDN and CDR2 FVKESK. The junction had 3 bases not matched to a gene; V was cut back by 4 bases and J by 8 bases. The CDR3 loop spans 15 amino acids. DNA for the CDR3: TGTGCCAGCAGCCCAGGGACTAGCGGGAGGCATGAGCAGTTCTTC. This encodes CASSPGTSGRHEQFF.

To note about this clone: At the DNA level, this CDR3 is encoded by other sequences in the same sample as well. V and J are TRBV9 and TRBJ2-7; D gene unclear. Germline lookup yields CDR1 SGDLS and CDR2 YYNGEE. Trimming took 0 bases from V and 0 from J, leaving 7 bases between them. The CDR3 contains 14 residues. In nucleotides, the CDR3 is TGTGCCAGCAGCGTAGGGTCGTACTCCTACGAGCAGTACTTC. Its protein is CASSVGSYSYEQYF.

CDR3 sequence: CSVEGANARVGETQYF. The CDR3, as DNA: TGCAGCGTTGAAGGTGCAAATGCTAGGGTAGGGGAGACCCAGTACTTC. This sequence joins TRBV29-1 and TRBJ2-5; D gene unclear. From germline, CDR1 is SQVTM and CDR2 ANQGSEA. V was clipped by 1 base and J by 5 bases, with 20 bases between them. The CDR3 is 16 residues long.

This chain uses TRBV27 with TRBJ2-7; 12 bases map to TRBD2. The germline V gene has CDR1 MNHEY and CDR2 SMNVEV (reference sequence). The CDR3 totals 17 residues. V shed 5 bases and J 0 bases; nucleotides not matched to a gene: 8. The CDR3 bases are TGTGCCAGCAGTCCATATCCGACTAGCGGGAGCTCCTACGAGCAGTACTTC. Its protein is CASSPYPTSGSSYEQYF.

This clone was detected only once. The V and J genes are TRBV7-9 and TRBJ1-2; unclear D gene. The CDR3 covers 16 residues. CDR1 is SEHNR and CDR2 is FQNEAQ in the germline V gene (reference sequence). The germline V and J ends were trimmed by 5 bases and 4 bases, with 20 bases remaining between them. This CDR3 is CASSPREGEAIYGYTF. The CDR3 nucleotides read TGTGCCAGCAGCCCCCGTGAGGGCGAGGCAATCTATGGCTACACCTTC.